A single sample gave rise to the 7 T cell receptor beta chains below, sequenced in a study of cytomegalovirus exposure and HLA in healthy donors. It was with 60 Vbeta and 13 Jbeta primers that the PCR ran. TCRdb keeps only in-frame clones here, not all; method: immunoSEQ multiplex PCR. This sample has about 190,000 clones; about four fifths occur once, and the top ten carry approximately 4.6%. The sample consisted of PBMCs. The receptors were gathered from a man aged 25 to 40 in good health and CMV-seropositive.

The chain carries TRBV2 and TRBJ1-1; D is unclear. The CDR3 is made up of 11 amino acids. Per the germline V gene, CDR1 is SNHLY and CDR2 is FYNNEI. Trimming cost V 4 bases and J 5 bases, with 5 bases left between them. CDR3 residues: CASSVQTEAFF. CDR3 bases: TGTGCCAGCAGTGTTCAGACTGAAGCTTTCTTT. Full variable domain (rest looked up from reference TRBV2 and TRBJ1-1): EPEVTQTPSHQVTQMGQEVILRCVPISNHLYFYWYRQILGQKVEFLVSFYNNEISEKSEIFDDQFSVERPDGSNFTLKIRSTKLEDSAMYFCASSVQTEAFFGQGTRLTVV.

This clone was recorded once. J is TRBJ2-2 and V is TRBV5-4; 7 bases fit TRBD1. CDR1 SGHNT and CDR2 YYREEE come from the germline V gene (reference sequence). This CDR3 region has 13 residues. V dropped 3 bases and J dropped 13; count of bases not matched to a gene: 9. The CDR3 loop reads CASSSLTGFGLFF. CDR3 DNA: TGTGCCAGCAGCTCCCTGACAGGGTTTGGGCTGTTTTTT.

The gene calls are TRBV28 and TRBJ2-1; 7 nucleotides line up with TRBD2. This CDR3 comprises 14 residues. Germline CDR1 MDHEN, CDR2 SYDVKM. V lost 6 bases to trimming and J lost 2 bases; unmatched junction nucleotides: 4. CDR3 sequence: CASSSGGTYNEQFF. The CDR3, as DNA: TGTGCCAGCAGCTCCGGGGGGACCTACAATGAGCAGTTCTTC.

This chain connects TRBV5-4 to TRBJ2-7; weak D call: TRBD1 (5 bases). This CDR3 is 12 amino acids long. V lost 4 bases and J 7 bases, leaving 12 bases between the germline ends. Germline V lookup: CDR1 SGHNT, CDR2 YYREEE (reference sequence). The CDR3 region is CASSPDMHEQYF. DNA for the CDR3: TGTGCCAGCAGCCCGGACATGCATGAGCAGTACTTC.

The V and J genes are TRBV7-2 and TRBJ1-3; a weak D match, TRBD1 (5 bases). The CDR3 consists of 15 residues. The V gene lost 5 bases and the J gene lost 4 bases, with 15 bases spanning the gap. The germline V gene encodes CDR1 SGHTA and CDR2 FQGNSA. Here the CDR3 DNA reads TGTGCCAGCAGCGTACTCGGGGGGTCCGGAAACACCATATATTTT. Residues: CASSVLGGSGNTIYF.

This clone was counted only a few times. The chain recombines TRBV19 with TRBJ2-5; 11 positions agree with TRBD1. The CDR3 has 15 amino acids. The germline CDR1 and CDR2 sequences are LNHDA and SQIVND (reference sequence). The V gene end was trimmed by 5 bases and the J gene end by 2 bases; junction bases not matched to a gene: 4. CDR3 coding DNA: TGTGCCAGTAGTTCAGGGGACAGGGGGCAAGAGACCCAGTACTTC. As protein: CASSSGDRGQETQYF. Variable domain in full (rest from reference TRBV19 and TRBJ2-5): DGGITQSPKYLFRKEGQNVTLSCEQNLNHDAMYWYRQDPGQGLRLIYYSQIVNDFQKGDIAEGYSVSREKKESFPLTVTSAQKNPTAFYLCASSSGDRGQETQYFGPGTRLLVL.

CDR3 sequence reads: CASSYSRLAGYEQYF. In nucleotides, the CDR3 is TGTGCCAGCAGTTACTCGCGGCTAGCCGGATACGAGCAGTACTTC. J is TRBJ2-7 and V is TRBV6-5, with a possible D match to TRBD2 (5 bases). Trimming pared 0 bases from V and 4 bases from J, leaving 13 bases between. The CDR3 totals 15 residues. The germline gives CDR1 MNHEY, CDR2 SVGAGI.